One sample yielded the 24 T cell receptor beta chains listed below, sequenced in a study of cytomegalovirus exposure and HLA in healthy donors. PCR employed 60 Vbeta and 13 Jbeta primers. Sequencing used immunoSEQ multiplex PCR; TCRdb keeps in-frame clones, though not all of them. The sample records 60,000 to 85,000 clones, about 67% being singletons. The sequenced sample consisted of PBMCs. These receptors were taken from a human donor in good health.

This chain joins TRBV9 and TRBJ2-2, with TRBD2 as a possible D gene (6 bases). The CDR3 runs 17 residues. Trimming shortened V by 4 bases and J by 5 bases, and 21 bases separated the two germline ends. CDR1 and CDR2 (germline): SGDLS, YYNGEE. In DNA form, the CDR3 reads TGTGCCAGCAGCCCACTCTCCGGGGGTAGCTGGACCGGGGAGCTGTTTTTT. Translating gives CASSPLSGGSWTGELFF.

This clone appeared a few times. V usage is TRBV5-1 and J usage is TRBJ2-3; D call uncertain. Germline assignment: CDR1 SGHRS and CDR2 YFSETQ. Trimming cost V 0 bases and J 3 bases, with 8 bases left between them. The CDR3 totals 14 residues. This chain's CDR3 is CASSLGTATDTQYF. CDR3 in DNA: TGCGCCAGCAGCTTGGGAACAGCTACAGATACGCAGTATTTT.

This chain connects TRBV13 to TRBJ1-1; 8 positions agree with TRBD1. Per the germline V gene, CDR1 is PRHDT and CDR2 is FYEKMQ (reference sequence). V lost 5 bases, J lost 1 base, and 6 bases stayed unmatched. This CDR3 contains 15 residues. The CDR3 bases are TGTGCCAGCAGCGAGTCCGGGACAGGGAACACTGAAGCTTTCTTT. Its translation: CASSESGTGNTEAFF.

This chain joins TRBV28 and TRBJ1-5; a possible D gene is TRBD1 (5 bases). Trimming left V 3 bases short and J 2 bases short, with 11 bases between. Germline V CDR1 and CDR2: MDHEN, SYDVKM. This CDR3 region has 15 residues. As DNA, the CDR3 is TGTGCCAGCAGTTTTCAGGGTATACGCAATCAGCCCCAGCATTTT. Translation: CASSFQGIRNQPQHF.

This CDR3 reads CASSLSWQGGYGYTF. The CDR3 DNA reads TGTGCCAGCAGTTTATCGTGGCAGGGTGGCTATGGCTACACCTTC. This sequence joins TRBV27 and TRBJ1-2; D may be TRBD1 (5 bases). Germline loops: CDR1 MNHEY, CDR2 SMNVEV (reference sequence). V gave up 0 bases and J gave up 4 bases, with 12 bases separating them. This CDR3 is built from 15 residues.

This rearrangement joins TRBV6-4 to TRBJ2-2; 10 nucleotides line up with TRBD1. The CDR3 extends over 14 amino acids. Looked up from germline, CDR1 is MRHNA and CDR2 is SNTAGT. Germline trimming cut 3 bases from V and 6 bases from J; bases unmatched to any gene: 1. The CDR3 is CASSETGGAGELFF. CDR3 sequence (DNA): TGTGCCAGCAGTGAGACAGGGGGCGCCGGGGAGCTGTTTTTT.

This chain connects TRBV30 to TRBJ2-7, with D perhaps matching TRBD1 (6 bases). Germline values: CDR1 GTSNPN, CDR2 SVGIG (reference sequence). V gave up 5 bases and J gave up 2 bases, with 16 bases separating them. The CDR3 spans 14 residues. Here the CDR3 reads CAWGEQGMPYEQYF. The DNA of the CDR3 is TGTGCCTGGGGCGAACAGGGTATGCCCTACGAGCAGTACTTC.

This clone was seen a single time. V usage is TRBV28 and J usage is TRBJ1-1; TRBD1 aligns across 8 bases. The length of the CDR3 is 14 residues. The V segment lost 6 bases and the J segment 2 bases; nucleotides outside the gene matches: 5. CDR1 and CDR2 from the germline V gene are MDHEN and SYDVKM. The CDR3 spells CASRPTGGNTEAFF. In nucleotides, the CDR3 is TGTGCCAGCAGACCAACAGGGGGAAACACTGAAGCTTTCTTT. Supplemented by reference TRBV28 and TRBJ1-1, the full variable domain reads DVKVTQSSRYLVKRTGEKVFLECVQDMDHENMFWYRQDPGLGLRLIYFSYDVKMKEKGDIPEGYSVSREKKERFSLILESASTNQTSMYLCASRPTGGNTEAFFGQGTRLTVV.

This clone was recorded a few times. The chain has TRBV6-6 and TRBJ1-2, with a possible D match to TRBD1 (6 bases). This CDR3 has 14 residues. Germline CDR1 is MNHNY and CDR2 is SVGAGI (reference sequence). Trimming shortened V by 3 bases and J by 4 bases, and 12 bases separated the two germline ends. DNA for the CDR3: TGTGCCAGCAGTTATGGGACACCCGGCTATGGCTACACCTTC. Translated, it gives CASSYGTPGYGYTF.

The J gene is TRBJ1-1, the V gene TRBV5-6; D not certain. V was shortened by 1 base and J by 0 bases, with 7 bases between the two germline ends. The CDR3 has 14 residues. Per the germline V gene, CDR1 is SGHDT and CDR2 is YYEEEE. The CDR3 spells CASSLREMNTEAFF. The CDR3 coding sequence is TGTGCCAGCAGCTTGAGGGAGATGAACACTGAAGCTTTCTTT. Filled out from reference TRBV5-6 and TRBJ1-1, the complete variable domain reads DAGVTQSPTHLIKTRGQQVTLRCSPKSGHDTVSWYQQALGQGPQFIFQYYEEEERQRGNFPDRFSGHQFPNYSSELNVNALLLGDSALYLCASSLREMNTEAFFGQGTRLTVV.

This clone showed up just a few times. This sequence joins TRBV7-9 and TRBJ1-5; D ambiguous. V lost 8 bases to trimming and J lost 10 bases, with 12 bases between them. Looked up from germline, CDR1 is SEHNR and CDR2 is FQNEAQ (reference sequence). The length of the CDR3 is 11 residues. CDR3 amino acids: CASGRVSPQHF. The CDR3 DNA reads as TGTGCCAGCGGGAGGGTCAGCCCCCAGCATTTT. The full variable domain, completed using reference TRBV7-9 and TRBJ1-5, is DTGVSQNPRHKITKRGQNVTFRCDPISEHNRLYWYRQTLGQGPEFLTYFQNEAQLEKSRLLSDRFSAERPKGSFSTLEIQRTEQGDSAMYLCASGRVSPQHFGDGTRLSIL.

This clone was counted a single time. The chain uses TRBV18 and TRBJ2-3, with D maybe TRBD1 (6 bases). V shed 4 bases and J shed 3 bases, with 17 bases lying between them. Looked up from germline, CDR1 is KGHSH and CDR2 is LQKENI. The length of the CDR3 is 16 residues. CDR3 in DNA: TGTGCCAGCTCACGACAGACAGGAGCCAGGACAGATACGCAGTATTTT. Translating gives CASSRQTGARTDTQYF.

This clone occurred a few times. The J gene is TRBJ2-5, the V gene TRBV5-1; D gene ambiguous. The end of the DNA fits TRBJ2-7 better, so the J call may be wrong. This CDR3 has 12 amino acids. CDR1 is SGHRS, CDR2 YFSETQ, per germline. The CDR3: CASSFSSYEQYF. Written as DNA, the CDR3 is TGCGCCAGCAGCTTCTCTAGTTACGAGCAGTACTTC.

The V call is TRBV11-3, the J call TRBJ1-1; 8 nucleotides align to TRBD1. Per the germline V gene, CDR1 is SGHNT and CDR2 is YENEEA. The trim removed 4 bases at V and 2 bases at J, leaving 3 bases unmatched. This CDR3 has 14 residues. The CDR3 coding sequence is TGTGCCAGCAGCTCAGGGGGCCCCAACACTGAAGCTTTCTTT. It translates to CASSSGGPNTEAFF.

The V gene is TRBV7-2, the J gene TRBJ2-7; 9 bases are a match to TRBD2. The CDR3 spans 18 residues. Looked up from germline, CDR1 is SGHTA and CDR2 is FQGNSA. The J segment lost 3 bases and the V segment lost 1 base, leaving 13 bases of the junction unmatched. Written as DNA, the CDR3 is TGTGCCAGCAGCTTAGAACGGGCTAGCGGGAAGTCGGGCTACGAGCAGTACTTC. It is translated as CASSLERASGKSGYEQYF.

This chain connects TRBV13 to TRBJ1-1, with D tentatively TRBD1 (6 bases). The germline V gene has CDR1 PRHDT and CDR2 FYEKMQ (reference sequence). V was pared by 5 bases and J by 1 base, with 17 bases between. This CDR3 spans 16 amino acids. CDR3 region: CASSTRPRTANTEAFF. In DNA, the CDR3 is TGTGCCAGCAGCACAAGGCCCAGGACAGCGAACACTGAAGCTTTCTTT.

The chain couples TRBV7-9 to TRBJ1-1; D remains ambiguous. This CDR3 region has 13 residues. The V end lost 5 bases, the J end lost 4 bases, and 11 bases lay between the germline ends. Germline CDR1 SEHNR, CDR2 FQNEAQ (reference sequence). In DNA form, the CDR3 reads TGTGCCAGCAGCCCCAATTGGAGCACTGAAGCTTTCTTT. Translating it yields CASSPNWSTEAFF.

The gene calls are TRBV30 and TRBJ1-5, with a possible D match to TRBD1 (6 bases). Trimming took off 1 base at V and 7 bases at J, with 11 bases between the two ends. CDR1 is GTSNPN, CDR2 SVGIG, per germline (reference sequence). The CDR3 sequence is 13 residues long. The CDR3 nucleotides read TGTGCCTGGAGTGGGACAGTGGGGCAGCCCCAGCATTTT. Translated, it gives CAWSGTVGQPQHF.

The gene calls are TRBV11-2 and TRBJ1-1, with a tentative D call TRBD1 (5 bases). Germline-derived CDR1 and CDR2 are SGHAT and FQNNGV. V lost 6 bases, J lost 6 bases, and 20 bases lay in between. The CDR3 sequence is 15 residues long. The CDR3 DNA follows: TGTGCCAGCAGAAGCAGTGGTTGGGGGAGGTCTGAAGCTTTCTTT. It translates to CASRSSGWGRSEAFF.

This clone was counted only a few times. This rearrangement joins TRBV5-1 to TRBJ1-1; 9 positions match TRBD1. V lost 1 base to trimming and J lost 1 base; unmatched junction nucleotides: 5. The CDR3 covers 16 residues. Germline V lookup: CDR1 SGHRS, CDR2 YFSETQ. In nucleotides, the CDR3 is TGCGCCAGCAGCTTGCTCGGACAGGGGACGAACACTGAAGCTTTCTTT. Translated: CASSLLGQGTNTEAFF.

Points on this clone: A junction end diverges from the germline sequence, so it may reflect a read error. In DNA, the CDR3 is TGTGCCAGCAGCGAAGGGAAGTTCGGGACAGTTAACACTGAAGCTTTCTTT. It yields the protein CASSEGKFGTVNTEAFF. V is TRBV6-1 and J is TRBJ1-1; 7 bases fit TRBD1. The CDR3 has 17 residues. Per the germline V gene, CDR1 is MNHNS and CDR2 is SASEGT.

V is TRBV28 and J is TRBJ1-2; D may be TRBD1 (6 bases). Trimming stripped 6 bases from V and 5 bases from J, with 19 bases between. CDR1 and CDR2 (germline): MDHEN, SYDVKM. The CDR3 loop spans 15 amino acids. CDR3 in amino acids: CASRLDRQSWYGYTF. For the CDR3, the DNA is TGTGCCAGCAGGTTAGACAGGCAGTCATGGTATGGCTACACCTTC.

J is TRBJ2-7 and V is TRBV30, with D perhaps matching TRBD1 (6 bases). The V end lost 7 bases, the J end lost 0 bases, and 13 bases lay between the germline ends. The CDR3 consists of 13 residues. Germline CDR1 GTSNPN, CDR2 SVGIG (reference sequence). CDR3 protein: CALRGSSSYEQYF. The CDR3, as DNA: TGTGCCTTGAGGGGGAGTAGCTCCTACGAGCAGTACTTC.

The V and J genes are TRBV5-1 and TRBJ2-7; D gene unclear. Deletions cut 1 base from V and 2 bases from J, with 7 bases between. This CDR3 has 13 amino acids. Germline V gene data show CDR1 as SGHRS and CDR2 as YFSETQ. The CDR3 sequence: CASSLTVPYEQYF. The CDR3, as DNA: TGCGCCAGCAGCTTGACGGTGCCCTACGAGCAGTACTTC.